This is a list of T cell receptor beta chains from one sample in a study of cytomegalovirus exposure and HLA in healthy donors. Generated by immunoSEQ multiplex PCR, the TCRdb table keeps only in-frame clones and is missing some. The sample consists of some 150,000 clones, 60% to 85% of them appearing once. Sequencing was carried out using PBMCs. Receptors originate from a man aged 45-65 years in good health and CMV-seropositive. The CDR3 runs from the conserved cysteine through the conserved F or W. The D gene is left open where the match is weak. Where a row states a size, it is once, few, many or the class of an expanded clone; other rows omit it.

v_call: TRBV28
j_call: TRBJ2-5
cdr3_length: 16
d_call: TRBD2
clone_size: -
cdr3_aa: CASTPGGEVSGETQYF
cdr3_nt: TGTGCCAGCACCCCGGGGGGGGAGGTATCGGGGGAGACCCAGTACTTC

v_call: TRBV28
j_call: TRBJ1-5
cdr3_length: 17
d_call: TRBD1
clone_size: few
cdr3_aa: CASPADGQGESNQPQHF
cdr3_nt: TGTGCCAGCCCCGCCGACGGACAGGGTGAATCCAATCAGCCCCAGCATTTT

v_call: TRBV11-2
j_call: TRBJ2-7
cdr3_length: 17
d_call: -
clone_size: few
cdr3_aa: CASNLRGLGVRSYEQYF
cdr3_nt: TGTGCCAGCAACCTTCGCGGGTTGGGTGTGAGGTCCTACGAGCAGTACTTC

v_call: TRBV6-5
j_call: TRBJ2-7
cdr3_length: 14
d_call: TRBD1
clone_size: -
cdr3_aa: CASSAGQAIYEQYF
cdr3_nt: TGTGCCAGCAGTGCGGGACAGGCGATCTACGAGCAGTACTTC

v_call: TRBV5-6
j_call: TRBJ2-7
cdr3_length: 15
d_call: TRBD1
clone_size: once
cdr3_aa: CASSGTGDSSYEQYF
cdr3_nt: TGTGCCAGCAGCGGGACAGGGGATAGCTCCTACGAGCAGTACTTC

v_call: TRBV21-1
j_call: TRBJ2-5
cdr3_length: 15
d_call: -
clone_size: -
cdr3_aa: CASSKGGRPQETQYF
cdr3_nt: TGTGCCAGCAGCAAAGGGGGGCGGCCCCAAGAGACCCAGTACTTC

v_call: TRBV7-9
j_call: TRBJ1-1
cdr3_length: 13
d_call: -
clone_size: -
cdr3_aa: CASSLEYPREAFF
cdr3_nt: TGTGCCAGCAGCTTAGAGTACCCGCGGGAAGCTTTCTTT

v_call: TRBV21-1
j_call: TRBJ2-1
cdr3_length: 18
d_call: -
clone_size: -
cdr3_aa: CASPGTEFREKAYNEQFF
cdr3_nt: TGTGCCAGCCCTGGGACAGAGTTCCGGGAAAAAGCCTACAATGAGCAGTTCTTC

v_call: TRBV5-4
j_call: TRBJ2-7
cdr3_length: 17
d_call: TRBD2
clone_size: -
cdr3_aa: CASSYSPATSGPYEQYF
cdr3_nt: TGTGCCAGCAGTTATAGTCCGGCGACTAGCGGACCCTACGAGCAGTACTTC

v_call: TRBV4-1
j_call: TRBJ2-1
cdr3_length: 18
d_call: TRBD2
clone_size: -
cdr3_aa: CASSQTPFTGGPRDEQFF
cdr3_nt: TGCGCCAGCAGCCAAACCCCTTTTACGGGAGGGCCGAGGGATGAGCAGTTCTTC

v_call: TRBV10-3
j_call: TRBJ2-5
cdr3_length: 14
d_call: TRBD1
clone_size: -
cdr3_aa: CAIRTDRDQETQYF
cdr3_nt: TGTGCCATCAGGACGGACAGGGACCAAGAGACCCAGTACTTC

v_call: TRBV10-3
j_call: TRBJ1-1
cdr3_length: 13
d_call: -
clone_size: -
cdr3_aa: CAISEAGLGEAFF
cdr3_nt: TGTGCCATCAGTGAAGCAGGGCTTGGTGAAGCTTTCTTT

v_call: TRBV28
j_call: TRBJ2-1
cdr3_length: 12
d_call: -
clone_size: -
cdr3_aa: CASSLVRVKQFF
cdr3_nt: TGTGCCAGCAGTTTAGTGAGGGTAAAGCAGTTCTTC

v_call: TRBV30
j_call: TRBJ2-1
cdr3_length: 16
d_call: -
clone_size: few
cdr3_aa: CAWSEAGIFSYNEQFF
cdr3_nt: TGTGCCTGGAGTGAAGCAGGAATTTTCTCCTACAATGAGCAGTTCTTC

v_call: TRBV30
j_call: TRBJ2-7
cdr3_length: 13
d_call: TRBD1
clone_size: -
cdr3_aa: CAWSADRGTEQYF
cdr3_nt: TGTGCCTGGAGTGCCGACAGGGGGACCGAGCAGTACTTC

v_call: TRBV2
j_call: TRBJ1-5
cdr3_length: 15
d_call: -
clone_size: -
cdr3_aa: CASSRIRASNQPQHF
cdr3_nt: TGTGCCAGCAGTAGGATCAGGGCTAGCAATCAGCCCCAGCATTTT

v_call: TRBV5-1
j_call: TRBJ2-7
cdr3_length: 15
d_call: TRBD1
clone_size: -
cdr3_aa: CASSLGTGISYEQYF
cdr3_nt: TGCGCCAGCAGCTTAGGGACAGGGATCTCCTACGAGCAGTACTTC

v_call: TRBV28
j_call: TRBJ2-3
cdr3_length: 16
d_call: TRBD1
clone_size: -
cdr3_aa: CASSVPGQGDTDTQYF
cdr3_nt: TGTGCCAGCAGTGTCCCGGGACAGGGGGACACAGATACGCAGTATTTT

v_call: TRBV30
j_call: TRBJ2-1
cdr3_length: 11
d_call: -
clone_size: -
cdr3_aa: CAWSGSGLQFF
cdr3_nt: TGTGCCTGGAGTGGGTCAGGGCTGCAGTTCTTC

v_call: TRBV27
j_call: TRBJ2-2
cdr3_length: 16
d_call: -
clone_size: -
cdr3_aa: CATQGTSQGLIGELFF
cdr3_nt: TGTGCCACCCAAGGGACATCTCAGGGGCTTATCGGGGAGCTGTTTTTT

v_call: TRBV11-2
j_call: TRBJ2-4
cdr3_length: 14
d_call: -
clone_size: -
cdr3_aa: CASSRGQASDIQYF
cdr3_nt: TGTGCCAGCAGCCGAGGGCAGGCTAGTGACATTCAGTACTTC

v_call: TRBV5-1
j_call: TRBJ2-5
cdr3_length: 13
d_call: TRBD1
clone_size: -
cdr3_aa: CASSVDRRETQYF
cdr3_nt: TGCGCCAGCAGCGTGGACAGGAGAGAGACCCAGTACTTC

v_call: TRBV7-6
j_call: TRBJ2-7
cdr3_length: 17
d_call: TRBD2
clone_size: -
cdr3_aa: CASSLGTSGIGPYEQYF
cdr3_nt: TGTGCCAGCAGCTTAGGGACTAGCGGAATAGGACCCTACGAGCAGTACTTC

v_call: TRBV5-1
j_call: TRBJ2-1
cdr3_length: 16
d_call: TRBD2
clone_size: -
cdr3_aa: CASSLRLASSYNEQFF
cdr3_nt: TGCGCCAGCAGCCTCCGACTAGCGAGCTCCTACAATGAGCAGTTCTTC

v_call: TRBV6-4
j_call: TRBJ2-7
cdr3_length: 15
d_call: TRBD2
clone_size: -
cdr3_aa: CASSEGLAGVYEQYF
cdr3_nt: TGTGCCAGCAGTGAAGGCCTAGCGGGAGTCTACGAGCAGTACTTC

v_call: TRBV11-3
j_call: TRBJ2-3
cdr3_length: 14
d_call: TRBD1
clone_size: -
cdr3_aa: CASSSRQGPDTQYF
cdr3_nt: TGTGCCAGCAGCTCTCGACAGGGGCCAGATACGCAGTATTTT